The T cell receptor (beta chain) under discussion was sequenced for a study of tumor-infiltrating lymphocytes in primary liver carcinoma. Taking about 18-32 mg of unsorted bulk tissue, the authors co-extracted RNA and DNA. The CDR3 covers 17 residues. The V gene lost 7 bases and the J gene lost 6 bases, with 28 bases spanning the gap. The germline CDR1 and CDR2 sequences are SGHAT and FQNNGV. Synthesis of TCR beta cDNA was carried out from 500 ng total RNA with a constant-region primer. The TCR beta library was amplified through three nested multiplex PCR rounds in a modified ARM-PCR procedure. Investigators reported that the first two PCR rounds, at roughly 10 cycles each, used TRBV1-TRBV30 forward primers with a C-beta reverse primer. MiXCR, applied by TCRdb to the multiplex PCR reads, yields one record per CDR3 protein. The table shows about 23,000 distinct CDR3 sequences, with about 74% occurring only once.

Whole-study findings and limits: The proportion of top clones found throughout all five tumor regions was only about 8-25%. Pairs of tumor regions overlapped more than tumor-adjacent and tumor-blood pairs did. Tumors had a significantly higher top-250-clone fraction than blood (p = 0.039).

This clonotype was found once. Its antigen is as yet unknown. The V and J genes are TRBV11-2 and TRBJ2-7; D possibly corresponds to TRBD1 (7 bases). The sequence came from a woman aged 25 to 39 with primary liver carcinoma and hepatitis B virus infection. The material sequenced was liver tumor tissue from sampling region 5. Subset in this sample: tumor region T5, tumor centre. CDR3 residues: CASKITGGGSWTCEQYF. For the CDR3, the DNA is TGTGCCAGCAAAATCACAGGAGGGGGCTCTTGGACCTGCGAGCAGTACTTC.